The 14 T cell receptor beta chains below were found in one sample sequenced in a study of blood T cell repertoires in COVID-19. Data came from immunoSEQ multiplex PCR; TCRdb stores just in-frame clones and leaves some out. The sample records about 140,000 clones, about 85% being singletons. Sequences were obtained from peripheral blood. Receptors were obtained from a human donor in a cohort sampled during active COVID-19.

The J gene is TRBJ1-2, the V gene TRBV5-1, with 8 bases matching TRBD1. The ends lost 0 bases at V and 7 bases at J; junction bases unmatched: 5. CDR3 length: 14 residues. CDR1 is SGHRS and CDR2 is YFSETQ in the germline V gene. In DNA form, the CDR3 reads TGCGCCAGCAGCTTGGGCCAGGGGGCTCGTGGCTACACCTTC. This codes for CASSLGQGARGYTF.

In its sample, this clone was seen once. As DNA, the CDR3 is TGTGCCACCAGTGTCGGGACTAGCGGGAGCTACGAGCAGTACTTC. Its translation: CATSVGTSGSYEQYF. The chain links TRBV15 to TRBJ2-7, with TRBD2 identical over 14 bases. The V segment lost 6 bases and the J segment 3 bases; nucleotides outside the gene matches: 4. This CDR3 comprises 15 residues. The germline gives CDR1 LNHNV, CDR2 YYDKDF (reference sequence).

The CDR3 DNA reads TGTGCCAGCACGAAAGGGGGCTCGGGCAATCAGCCCCAGCATTTT. This translates into CASTKGGSGNQPQHF. The rearrangement joins TRBV28 to TRBJ1-5, with TRBD1 matching 7 bases. V was clipped by 7 bases and J by 2 bases; unmatched bases: 8. This CDR3 is 15 amino acids long. Germline CDR1 is MDHEN and CDR2 is SYDVKM.

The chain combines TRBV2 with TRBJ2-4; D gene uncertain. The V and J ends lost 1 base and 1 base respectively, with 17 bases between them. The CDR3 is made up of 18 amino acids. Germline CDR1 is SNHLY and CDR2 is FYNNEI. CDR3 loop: CASSEDSRVRRAKNIQYF. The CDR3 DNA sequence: TGTGCCAGCAGTGAAGATTCCCGGGTCCGACGGGCCAAAAACATTCAGTACTTC. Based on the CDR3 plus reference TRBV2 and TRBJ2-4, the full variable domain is EPEVTQTPSHQVTQMGQEVILRCVPISNHLYFYWYRQILGQKVEFLVSFYNNEISEKSEIFDDQFSVERPDGSNFTLKIRSTKLEDSAMYFCASSEDSRVRRAKNIQYFGAGTRLSVL.

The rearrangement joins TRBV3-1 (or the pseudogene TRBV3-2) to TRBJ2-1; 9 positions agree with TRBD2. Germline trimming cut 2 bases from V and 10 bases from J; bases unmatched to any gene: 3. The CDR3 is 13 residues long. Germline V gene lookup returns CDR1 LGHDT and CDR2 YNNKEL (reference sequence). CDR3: CASSQLSGREQFF. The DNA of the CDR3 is TGTGCCAGCAGCCAACTTAGCGGGAGAGAGCAGTTCTTC.

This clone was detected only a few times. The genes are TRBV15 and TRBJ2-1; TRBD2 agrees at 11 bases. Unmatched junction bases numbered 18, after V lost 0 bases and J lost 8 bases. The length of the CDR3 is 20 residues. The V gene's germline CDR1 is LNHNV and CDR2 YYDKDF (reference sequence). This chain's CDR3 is CATSRDSSGGWKVIHDEQFF. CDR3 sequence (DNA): TGTGCCACCAGCAGAGATTCTAGCGGGGGGTGGAAGGTCATACACGATGAGCAGTTCTTC.

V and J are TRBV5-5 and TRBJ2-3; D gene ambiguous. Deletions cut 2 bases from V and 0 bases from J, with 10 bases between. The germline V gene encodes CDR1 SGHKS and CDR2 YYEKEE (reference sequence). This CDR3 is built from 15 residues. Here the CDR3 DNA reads TGTGCCAGCAGCTTCCAGGATCCTAGCACAGATACGCAGTATTTT. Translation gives CASSFQDPSTDTQYF.

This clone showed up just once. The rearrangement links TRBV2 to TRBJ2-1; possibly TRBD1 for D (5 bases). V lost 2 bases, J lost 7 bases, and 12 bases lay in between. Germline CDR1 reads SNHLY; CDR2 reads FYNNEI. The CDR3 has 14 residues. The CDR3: CASSELRQLNEQFF. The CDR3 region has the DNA TGTGCCAGCAGTGAACTCCGACAGCTGAATGAGCAGTTCTTC.

The CDR3 here is CASSLGRTPNYGYTF. The CDR3 DNA sequence: TGCGCCAGCAGCTTGGGAAGGACTCCTAACTATGGCTACACCTTC. This sequence joins TRBV5-1 and TRBJ1-2; no clear D gene. The CDR3 sequence is 15 residues long. V was pared by 0 bases and J by 0 bases, with 9 bases between. Germline lookup yields CDR1 SGHRS and CDR2 YFSETQ. The full variable domain, completed using reference TRBV5-1 and TRBJ1-2, is KAGVTQTPRYLIKTRGQQVTLSCSPISGHRSVSWYQQTPGQGLQFLFEYFSETQRNKGNFPGRFSGRQFSNSRSEMNVSTLELGDSALYLCASSLGRTPNYGYTFGSGTRLTVV.

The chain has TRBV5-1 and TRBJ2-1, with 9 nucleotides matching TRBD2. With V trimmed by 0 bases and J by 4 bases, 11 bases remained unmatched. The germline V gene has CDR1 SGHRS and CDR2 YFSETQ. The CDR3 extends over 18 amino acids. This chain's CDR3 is CASSLDPSGMISYNEQFF. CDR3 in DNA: TGCGCCAGCAGCTTGGATCCTAGCGGGATGATTTCTTACAATGAGCAGTTCTTC. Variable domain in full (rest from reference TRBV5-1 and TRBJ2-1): KAGVTQTPRYLIKTRGQQVTLSCSPISGHRSVSWYQQTPGQGLQFLFEYFSETQRNKGNFPGRFSGRQFSNSRSEMNVSTLELGDSALYLCASSLDPSGMISYNEQFFGPGTRLTVL.

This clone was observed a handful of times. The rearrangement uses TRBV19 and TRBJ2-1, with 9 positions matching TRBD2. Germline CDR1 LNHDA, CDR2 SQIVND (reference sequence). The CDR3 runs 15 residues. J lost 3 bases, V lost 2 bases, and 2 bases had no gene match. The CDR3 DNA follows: TGTGCCAGTAGTATAAGCGGGAGGATCTACAATGAGCAGTTCTTC. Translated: CASSISGRIYNEQFF.

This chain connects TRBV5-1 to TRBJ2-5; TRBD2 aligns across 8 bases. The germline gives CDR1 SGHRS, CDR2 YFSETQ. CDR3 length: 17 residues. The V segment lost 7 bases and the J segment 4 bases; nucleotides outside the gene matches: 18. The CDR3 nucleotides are TGCGCCAGCGGAGCGAGCGGGAGTAGGACCCAAACAGAGACCCAGTACTTC. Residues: CASGASGSRTQTETQYF.

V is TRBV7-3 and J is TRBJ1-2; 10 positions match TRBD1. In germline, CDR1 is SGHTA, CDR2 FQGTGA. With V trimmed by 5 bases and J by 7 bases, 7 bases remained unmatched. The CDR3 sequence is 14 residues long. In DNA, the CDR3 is TGTGCCAGCAGCCCAAGACAGGGGGCGGGTGGCTACACCTTC. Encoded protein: CASSPRQGAGGYTF.

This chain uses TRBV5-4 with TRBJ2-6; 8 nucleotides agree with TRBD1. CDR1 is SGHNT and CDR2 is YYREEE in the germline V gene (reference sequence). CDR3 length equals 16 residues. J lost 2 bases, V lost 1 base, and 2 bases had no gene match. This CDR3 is CASSLSGGAGANVLTF. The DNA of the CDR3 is TGTGCCAGCAGCTTGTCAGGGGGCGCTGGGGCCAACGTCCTGACTTTC.